Below, 2 T cell receptor beta chains from the same sample are listed, as sequenced in a study of the immune and genomic landscape of osteosarcoma. The repertoire was sequenced with immunoSEQ multiplex PCR; TCRdb's copy has only in-frame clones and lacks some. Among approximately 9,400 clones listed, 60% to 75% were seen once. Osteosarcoma specimens were post-treatment primary, local recurrence and metastasis tumors from poor-prognosis patients. The sequenced sample consisted of osteosarcoma tumor tissue from the lung. The receptors here all came from a human donor with osteosarcoma.

The V and J genes are TRBV6-1 and TRBJ2-7, with D perhaps matching TRBD1 (6 bases). CDR1 is MNHNS, CDR2 SASEGT, per germline. V shed 2 bases and J shed 3 bases, with 14 bases lying between them. The CDR3 runs to 15 residues. The CDR3 DNA reads TGTGCCAGCAGTGAACGACAGGTTGGTGGCTACGAGCAGTACTTC. Translation: CASSERQVGGYEQYF.

The chain links TRBV6-4 to TRBJ1-5, with 9 bases aligning to TRBD1. There are 20 residues in the CDR3. The ends lost 4 bases at V and 0 bases at J; junction bases unmatched: 16. Germline-derived CDR1 and CDR2 are MRHNA and SNTAGT. CDR3 sequence reads: CASSALFRDRELYSNQPQHF. CDR3 DNA: TGTGCCAGCAGTGCTCTCTTCCGGGACAGGGAATTATATAGCAATCAGCCCCAGCATTTT.